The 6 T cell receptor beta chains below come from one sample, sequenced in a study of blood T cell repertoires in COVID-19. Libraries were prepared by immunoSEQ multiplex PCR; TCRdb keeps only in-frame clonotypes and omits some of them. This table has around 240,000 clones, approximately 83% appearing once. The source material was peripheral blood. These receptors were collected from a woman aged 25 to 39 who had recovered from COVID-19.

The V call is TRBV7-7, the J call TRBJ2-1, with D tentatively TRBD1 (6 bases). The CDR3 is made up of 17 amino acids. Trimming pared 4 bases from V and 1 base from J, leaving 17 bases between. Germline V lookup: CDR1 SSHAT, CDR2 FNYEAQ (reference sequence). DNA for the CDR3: TGTGCCAGCAGCTCAGTCCTGATGACAGGTTCCTACAATGAGCAGTTCTTC. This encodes CASSSVLMTGSYNEQFF. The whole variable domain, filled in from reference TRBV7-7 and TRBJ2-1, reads GAGVSQSPRYKVTKRGQDVTLRCDPISSHATLYWYQQALGQGPEFLTYFNYEAQPDKSGLPSDRFSAERPEGSISTLTIQRTEQRDSAMYRCASSSVLMTGSYNEQFFGPGTRLTVL.

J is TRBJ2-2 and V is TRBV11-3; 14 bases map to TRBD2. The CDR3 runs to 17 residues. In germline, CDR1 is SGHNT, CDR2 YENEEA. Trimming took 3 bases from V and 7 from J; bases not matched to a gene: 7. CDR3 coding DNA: TGTGCCAGCAGCTTCTCCGGGACTAGCGGGGGTCACGGGGAGCTGTTTTTT. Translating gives CASSFSGTSGGHGELFF.

The CDR3 nucleotides read TGTGCCAGCAGCCAAGCGGGGAGTTATGTTACCGAGCAGTACTTC. It is translated as CASSQAGSYVTEQYF. V gene TRBV3-1 (or the pseudogene TRBV3-2) combines with J gene TRBJ2-7, with D possibly matching TRBD2 (5 bases). The V end was cut by 1 base, the J end by 6 bases, with 16 bases between. CDR1 and CDR2 (germline): LGHDT, YNNKEL (reference sequence). The CDR3 runs 15 residues.

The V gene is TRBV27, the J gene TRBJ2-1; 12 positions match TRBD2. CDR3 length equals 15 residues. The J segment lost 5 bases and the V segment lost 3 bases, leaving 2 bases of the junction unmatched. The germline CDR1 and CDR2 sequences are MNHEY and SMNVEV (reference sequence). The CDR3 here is CASSFGTSGHNEQFF. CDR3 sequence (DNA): TGTGCCAGCAGTTTCGGGACTAGCGGGCACAATGAGCAGTTCTTC.

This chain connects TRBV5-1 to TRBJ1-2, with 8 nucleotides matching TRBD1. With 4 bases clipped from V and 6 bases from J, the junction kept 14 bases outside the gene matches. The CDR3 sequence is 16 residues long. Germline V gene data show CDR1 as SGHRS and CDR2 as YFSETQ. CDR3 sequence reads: CASSGDYRGSSDGYTF. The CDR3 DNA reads TGCGCCAGCAGCGGGGATTACAGGGGGTCCTCTGATGGCTACACCTTC.

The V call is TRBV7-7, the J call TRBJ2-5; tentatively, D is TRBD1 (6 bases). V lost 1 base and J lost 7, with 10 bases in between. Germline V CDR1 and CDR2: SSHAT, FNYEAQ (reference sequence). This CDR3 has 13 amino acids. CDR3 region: CASSLEDSGTQYF. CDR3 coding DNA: TGTGCCAGCAGCTTAGAGGACAGCGGGACCCAGTACTTC.